This TCR beta chain was sequenced in a study of blood T cell repertoires in COVID-19. The repertoire was sequenced with immunoSEQ multiplex PCR; TCRdb's copy has only in-frame clones and lacks some. The sample has roughly 86,000 clones, around four fifths seen once. This clone has a single count. Trimming cost V 1 base and J 6 bases; bases outside gene matches: 6. This CDR3 contains 16 residues. Germline V gene lookup returns CDR1 SGHTA and CDR2 FQGNSA. The chain couples TRBV7-2 to TRBJ2-1; 10 bases are a match to TRBD2. The receptor was isolated from a middle-aged man with acute or convalescent COVID-19. Sequenced input: peripheral blood. The CDR3 DNA is TGTGCCAGCAGCTTAGTTGGGACTAGCGCGCGCAATGAGCAGTTCTTC. Translation: CASSLVGTSARNEQFF.